Below, 12 T cell receptor beta chains from the same sample are listed, as sequenced in a study of T cells in narcolepsy. Profiling relied on immunoSEQ multiplex PCR, and the TCRdb table lists in-frame clones only, not all of them. The sample includes about 27,000 clones, approximately 79% seen only once; the top ten take around 7.2%. The specimen was memory (CD45RA-) CD4+ T cells from blood. The source is a human donor in good health.

The V call is TRBV9, the J call TRBJ1-1, with 9 bases aligning to TRBD1. V was clipped by 4 bases and J by 8 bases; unmatched bases: 9. Germline CDR1 is SGDLS and CDR2 is YYNGEE. The CDR3 spans 14 residues. This CDR3 reads CASSIGQGHREAFF. In DNA, the CDR3 is TGTGCCAGCAGCATTGGACAGGGGCACCGCGAAGCTTTCTTT.

The chain carries TRBV7-8 and TRBJ1-1, with unresolved D. The CDR3 contains 14 residues. Germline values: CDR1 SGHVS, CDR2 FQNEAQ. Trimming shortened V by 1 base and J by 0 bases, and 6 bases separated the two germline ends. The CDR3 region is CASSLEFMNTEAFF. In DNA form, the CDR3 reads TGTGCCAGCAGCTTAGAGTTCATGAACACTGAAGCTTTCTTT.

This clone has only one observation. The J gene is TRBJ1-4, the V gene TRBV5-1; weak D call: TRBD1 (5 bases). CDR1 SGHRS and CDR2 YFSETQ come from the germline V gene. The CDR3 contains 15 residues. V was cut by 1 base and J by 8 bases, with 15 bases left in between. Here the CDR3 reads CASSLTPGQEEKLFF. The DNA of the CDR3 is TGCGCCAGCAGCTTGACCCCGGGGCAGGAGGAAAAACTGTTTTTT.

The chain is built from TRBV27 and TRBJ2-2; 9 nucleotides line up with TRBD2. Per germline, CDR1 MNHEY and CDR2 SMNVEV (reference sequence). Unmatched junction bases numbered 13, after V lost 4 bases and J lost 4 bases. The CDR3 has 18 residues. This chain's CDR3 is CASSSRGGGAAVTGELFF. CDR3 sequence (DNA): TGTGCCAGCAGTTCACGGGGCGGGGGGGCGGCGGTCACCGGGGAGCTGTTTTTT.

The V and J genes are TRBV27 and TRBJ2-1; the match to TRBD2 covers 9 bases. The V and J ends lost 5 bases and 6 bases, in that order; junction bases with no gene match: 8. Per the germline V gene, CDR1 is MNHEY and CDR2 is SMNVEV (reference sequence). The CDR3 has 15 amino acids. The CDR3 DNA reads TGTGCCAGCAGTCCCCGACTAGCGGCCCGCAATGAGCAGTTCTTC. This encodes CASSPRLAARNEQFF.

This clone was recorded once. This chain uses TRBV15 with TRBJ1-3, with D maybe TRBD1 (5 bases). The V end was cut by 1 base, the J end by 8 bases, with 18 bases between. The germline CDR1 and CDR2 sequences are LNHNV and YYDKDF (reference sequence). The CDR3 has 16 residues. This CDR3 is CATSRGGAERIDTIYF. CDR3 bases: TGTGCCACCAGCAGAGGAGGGGCCGAAAGGATCGACACCATATATTTT.

This chain connects TRBV6-5 to TRBJ1-6; no reliable D call. With 7 bases removed from V and 7 bases from J, the gap between germline ends came to 8 bases. The V gene's germline CDR1 is MNHEY and CDR2 SVGAGI. The CDR3 totals 12 residues. CDR3 protein: CASNERNSPLHF. The CDR3 nucleotides read TGTGCCAGCAACGAAAGGAATTCACCCCTCCACTTT.

This clone was counted a single time. This sequence joins TRBV25-1 and TRBJ2-7; no clear D gene. Trimming removed 7 bases at V and 7 bases at J, with 14 bases between. The CDR3 spans 12 residues. The V gene's germline CDR1 is MGHDK and CDR2 SYGVNS. The CDR3 DNA reads TGTGCCAGCACCCGTCCCCCCGGGGAGCAGTACTTC. This translates into CASTRPPGEQYF.

This clone was seen only a few times. The chain joins TRBV19 to TRBJ2-4, with TRBD2 as a possible D gene (6 bases). From germline, CDR1 is LNHDA and CDR2 SQIVND (reference sequence). The CDR3 contains 13 residues. V lost 2 bases to trimming and J lost 8 bases, with 10 bases between them. The CDR3 loop is CASSIRREDIQYF. CDR3 sequence (DNA): TGTGCCAGTAGTATACGCAGGGAGGACATTCAGTACTTC.

CDR3 sequence: CASRMAGGSGGYTF. As DNA, the CDR3 is TGTGCCAGTAGAATGGCAGGGGGATCTGGTGGCTACACCTTC. The chain combines TRBV19 with TRBJ1-2; 7 bases are shared with TRBD1. The CDR3 runs to 14 residues. After removal of 6 bases from V and 7 bases from J, the junction contained 11 bases not matched to a gene. Germline CDR1 and CDR2: LNHDA and SQIVND (reference sequence).

The chain joins TRBV5-5 to TRBJ1-2; D possibly corresponds to TRBD1 (6 bases). The germline V gene has CDR1 SGHKS and CDR2 YYEKEE (reference sequence). The V end lost 3 bases, the J end lost 0 bases, and 15 bases lay between the germline ends. The CDR3 is 16 amino acids. CDR3 region: CASSSGDRRSNYGYTF. In DNA form, the CDR3 reads TGTGCCAGCAGCTCGGGAGACAGGAGGTCTAACTATGGCTACACCTTC.

The rearrangement uses TRBV18 and TRBJ2-7; a weak D match, TRBD2 (5 bases). The length of the CDR3 is 15 residues. V was cut by 0 bases and J by 1 base, with 10 bases left in between. Germline V gene data show CDR1 as KGHSH and CDR2 as LQKENI. CDR3 protein: CASSPPAVSSYEQYF. CDR3 DNA: TGTGCCAGCTCACCACCAGCGGTCAGTTCCTACGAGCAGTACTTC.